Presented here are 5 T cell receptor beta chains from one specimen sequenced in a study of OX40 agonist ivuxolimab in advanced cancers. The protocol was immunoSEQ multiplex PCR, while the TCRdb copy is restricted to in-frame clones and leaves out a portion. The sample shows about 78,000 clones, 84% of them seen only once. The starting material was CD4+ or CD8+ T cells sorted from blood, obtained in a trial of the OX40 agonist ivuxolimab. These receptors were taken from an adult with an advanced solid tumor such as melanoma, head and neck, liver or kidney cancer.

This clone showed up just a few times. This chain joins TRBV29-1 and TRBJ1-1; TRBD1 might be the D (5 bases). CDR1 and CDR2 from the germline V gene are SQVTM and ANQGSEA. This CDR3 is 15 amino acids long. The V gene lost 1 base and the J gene lost 0 bases, with 12 bases spanning the gap. CDR3 loop: CSVEGRDHLNTEAFF. CDR3 DNA sequence: TGCAGCGTTGAAGGTAGGGACCACTTGAACACTGAAGCTTTCTTT. Full variable domain (outside the CDR3, taken from reference TRBV29-1 and TRBJ1-1): SAVISQKPSRDICQRGTSLTIQCQVDSQVTMMFWYRQQPGQSLTLIATANQGSEATYESGFVIDKFPISRPNLTFSTLTVSNMSPEDSSIYLCSVEGRDHLNTEAFFGQGTRLTVV.

The chain couples TRBV5-1 to TRBJ2-1; D remains unclear. The germline V gene encodes CDR1 SGHRS and CDR2 YFSETQ. The CDR3 is made up of 12 amino acids. Trimming removed 5 bases from V and 4 bases from J, with 7 bases in between. CDR3 residues: CASSPLYNEQFF. The CDR3 region has the DNA TGCGCCAGCAGTCCACTATACAATGAGCAGTTCTTC.

The chain couples TRBV30 to TRBJ2-5; D unresolved. The CDR3 runs 12 residues. V lost 0 bases to trimming and J lost 5 bases, with 7 bases between them. CDR1 GTSNPN and CDR2 SVGIG come from the germline V gene (reference sequence). The CDR3 nucleotides are TGTGCCTGGAGTGTACTTGGCGAGACCCAGTACTTC. Translation gives CAWSVLGETQYF.

The chain combines TRBV5-4 with TRBJ1-1; TRBD1 matches 7 bases. The junction had 14 bases not matched to a gene; V was cut back by 6 bases and J by 6 bases. Per germline, CDR1 SGHNT and CDR2 YYREEE (reference sequence). The length of the CDR3 is 15 residues. The CDR3 loop is CASTYPGTVKAEAFF. The DNA of the CDR3 is TGTGCCAGCACCTATCCCGGGACAGTCAAAGCTGAAGCTTTCTTT.

The V call is TRBV28, the J call TRBJ1-4; 7 bases match TRBD1. Trimming at V came to 6 bases and at J to 4 bases, leaving 5 bases not matched to a gene. CDR3 length: 14 amino acids. Germline CDR1 is MDHEN and CDR2 is SYDVKM. The CDR3: CASRSGTVNEKLFF. In nucleotides, the CDR3 is TGTGCCAGCAGATCCGGGACAGTTAATGAAAAACTGTTTTTT. The full variable domain, in which reference TRBV28 and TRBJ1-4 provide the parts outside the CDR3, is DVKVTQSSRYLVKRTGEKVFLECVQDMDHENMFWYRQDPGLGLRLIYFSYDVKMKEKGDIPEGYSVSREKKERFSLILESASTNQTSMYLCASRSGTVNEKLFFGSGTQLSVL.